A selection of T cell receptor beta chains follows, all from one sample in a study of cytomegalovirus exposure and HLA in healthy donors. Only in-frame clones appear in the TCRdb table, and some are missing; sequencing was by immunoSEQ multiplex PCR. The sample lists 150,000 or so clones; approximately 80% were seen once. The sample consisted of PBMCs. The receptors shown here come from a female donor in good health and CMV-seronegative. The CDR3 runs from the conserved cysteine through the conserved F or W. D genes are given only for firm matches. A row's size may be missing; if present it is once, few, many or a size class.

clone_size d_call j_call v_call cdr3_nt cdr3_aa
NA NA TRBJ2-2 TRBV11-2 TGTGCCAGCAGCTTAGAACTGGGGGAGCTGTTTTTT CASSLELGELFF
NA NA TRBJ2-3 TRBV18 TGTGCCAGCTCACCACCCGGGGGACTGACGCAGTATTTT CASSPPGGLTQYF
NA NA TRBJ2-7 TRBV12-5 TGTGCTAGTGGTTTCACCCTACAGCCCACCCCCTACGAGCAGTACTTC CASGFTLQPTPYEQYF
NA NA TRBJ1-1 TRBV7-9 TGTGCCAGTTCAGCACAGGTTCAAGCTTTCTTT CASSAQVQAFF
NA TRBD1 TRBJ1-2 TRBV28 TGTGCCAGCAGTGCCGACAGGGGAAGGGGCTACACCTTC CASSADRGRGYTF
NA NA TRBJ1-2 TRBV9 TGTGCCAGCAGCGTAGGAGAAGGGGTTGACTATGGCTACACCTTC CASSVGEGVDYGYTF
NA TRBD1 TRBJ2-3 TRBV5-4 TGTGCCAGCAGCCGGTCGGTAGGCCAGGGGGCGCAGGATACGCAGTATTTT CASSRSVGQGAQDTQYF
few NA TRBJ1-4 TRBV28 TGTGCCAGCATGAGGGGGGGCAATAATGAAAAACTGTTTTTT CASMRGGNNEKLFF
NA TRBD1 TRBJ2-7 TRBV4-2 TGTGCCAGCAGCCAAGGTTCAGACAGGGTCAACGAGCAGTACTTC CASSQGSDRVNEQYF
few TRBD1 TRBJ2-7 TRBV30 TGTGCCTGGAGTGTAAAACTCGGACAGGGGTCCTACGAGCAGTACTTC CAWSVKLGQGSYEQYF
NA NA TRBJ2-3 TRBV4-1 TGCGCCAGCAGCCAACCCGGGGATACGCAGTATTTT CASSQPGDTQYF